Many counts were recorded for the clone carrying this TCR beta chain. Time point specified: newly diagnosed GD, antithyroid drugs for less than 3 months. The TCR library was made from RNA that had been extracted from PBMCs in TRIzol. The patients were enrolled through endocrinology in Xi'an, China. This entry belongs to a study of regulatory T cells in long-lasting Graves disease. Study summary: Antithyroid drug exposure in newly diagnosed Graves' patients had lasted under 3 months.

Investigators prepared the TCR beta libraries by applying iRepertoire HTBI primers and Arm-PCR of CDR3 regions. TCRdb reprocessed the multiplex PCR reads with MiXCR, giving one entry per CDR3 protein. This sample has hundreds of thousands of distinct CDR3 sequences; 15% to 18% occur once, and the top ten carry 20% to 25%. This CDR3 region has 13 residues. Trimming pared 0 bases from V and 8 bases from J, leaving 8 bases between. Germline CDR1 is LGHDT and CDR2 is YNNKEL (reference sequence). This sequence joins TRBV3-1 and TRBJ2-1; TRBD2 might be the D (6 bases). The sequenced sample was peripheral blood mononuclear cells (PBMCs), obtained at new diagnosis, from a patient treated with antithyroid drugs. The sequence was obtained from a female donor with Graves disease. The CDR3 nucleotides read TGTGCCAGCAGCCAAGAGTCTAGCGATGAGCAGTTCTTC. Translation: CASSQESSDEQFF.